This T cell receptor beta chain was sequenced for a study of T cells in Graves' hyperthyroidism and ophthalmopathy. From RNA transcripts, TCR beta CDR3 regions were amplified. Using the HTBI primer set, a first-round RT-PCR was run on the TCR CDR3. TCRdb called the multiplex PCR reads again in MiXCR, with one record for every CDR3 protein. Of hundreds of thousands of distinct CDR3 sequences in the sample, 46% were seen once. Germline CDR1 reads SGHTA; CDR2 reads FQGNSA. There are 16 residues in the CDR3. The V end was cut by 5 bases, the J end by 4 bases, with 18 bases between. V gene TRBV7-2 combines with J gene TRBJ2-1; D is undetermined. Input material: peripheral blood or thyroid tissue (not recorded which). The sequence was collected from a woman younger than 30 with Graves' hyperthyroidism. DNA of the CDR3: TGTGCCAGCAGCCCCTACGGCCGAGCGCTTTACAATGAGCAGTTCTTC. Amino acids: CASSPYGRALYNEQFF.